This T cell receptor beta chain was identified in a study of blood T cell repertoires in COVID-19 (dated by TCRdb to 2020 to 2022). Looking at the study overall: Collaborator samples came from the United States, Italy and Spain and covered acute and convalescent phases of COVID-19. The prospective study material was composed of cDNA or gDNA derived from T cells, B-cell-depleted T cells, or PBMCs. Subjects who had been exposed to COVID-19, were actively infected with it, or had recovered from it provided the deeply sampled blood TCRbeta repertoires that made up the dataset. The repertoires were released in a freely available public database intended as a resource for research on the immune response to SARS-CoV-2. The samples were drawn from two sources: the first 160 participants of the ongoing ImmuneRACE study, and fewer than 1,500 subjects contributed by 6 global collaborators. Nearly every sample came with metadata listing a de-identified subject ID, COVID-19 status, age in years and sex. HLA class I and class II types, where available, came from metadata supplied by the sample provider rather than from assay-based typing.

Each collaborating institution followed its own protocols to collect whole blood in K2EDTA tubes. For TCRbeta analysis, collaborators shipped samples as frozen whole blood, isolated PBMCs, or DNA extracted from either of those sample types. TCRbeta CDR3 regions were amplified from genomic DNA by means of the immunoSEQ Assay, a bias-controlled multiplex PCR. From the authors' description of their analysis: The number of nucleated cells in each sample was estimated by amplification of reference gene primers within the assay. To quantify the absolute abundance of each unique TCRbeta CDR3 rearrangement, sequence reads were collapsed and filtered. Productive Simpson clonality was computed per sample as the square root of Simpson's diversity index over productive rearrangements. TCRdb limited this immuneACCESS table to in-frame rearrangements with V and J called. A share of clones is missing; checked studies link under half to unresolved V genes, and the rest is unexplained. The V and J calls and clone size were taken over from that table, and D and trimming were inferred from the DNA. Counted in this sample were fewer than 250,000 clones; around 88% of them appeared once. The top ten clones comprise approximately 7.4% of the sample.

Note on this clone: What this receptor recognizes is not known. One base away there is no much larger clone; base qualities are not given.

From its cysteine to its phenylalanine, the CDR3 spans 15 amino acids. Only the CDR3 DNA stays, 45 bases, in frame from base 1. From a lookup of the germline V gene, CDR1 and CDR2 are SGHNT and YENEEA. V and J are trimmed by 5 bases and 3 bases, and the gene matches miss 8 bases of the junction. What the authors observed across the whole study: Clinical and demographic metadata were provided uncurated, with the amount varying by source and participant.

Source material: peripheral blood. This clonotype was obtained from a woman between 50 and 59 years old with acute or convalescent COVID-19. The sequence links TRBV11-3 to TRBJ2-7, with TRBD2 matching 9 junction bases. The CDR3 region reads CASSPRSGSIYEQYF. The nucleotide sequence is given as TGTGCCAGCAGCCCCCGTAGCGGGAGTATCTACGAGCAGTACTTC. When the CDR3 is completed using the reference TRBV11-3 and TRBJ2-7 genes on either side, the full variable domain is EAGVVQSPRYKIIEKKQPVAFWCNPISGHNTLYWYLQNLGQGPELLIRYENEEAVDDSQLPKDRFSAERLKGVDSTLKIQPAELGDSAVYLCASSPRSGSIYEQYFGPGTRLTVT.